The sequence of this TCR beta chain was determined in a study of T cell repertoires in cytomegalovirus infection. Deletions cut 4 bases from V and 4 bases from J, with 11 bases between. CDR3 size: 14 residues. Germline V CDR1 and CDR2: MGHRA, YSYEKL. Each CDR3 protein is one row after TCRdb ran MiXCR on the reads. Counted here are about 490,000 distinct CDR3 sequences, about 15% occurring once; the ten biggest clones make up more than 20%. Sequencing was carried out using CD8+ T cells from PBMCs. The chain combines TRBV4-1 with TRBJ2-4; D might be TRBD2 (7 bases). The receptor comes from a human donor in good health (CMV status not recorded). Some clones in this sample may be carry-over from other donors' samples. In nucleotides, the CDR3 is TGCGCCAGCAGCCCAGAGGGGGGGAAAAACATTCAGTACTTC. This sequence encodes CASSPEGGKNIQYF.